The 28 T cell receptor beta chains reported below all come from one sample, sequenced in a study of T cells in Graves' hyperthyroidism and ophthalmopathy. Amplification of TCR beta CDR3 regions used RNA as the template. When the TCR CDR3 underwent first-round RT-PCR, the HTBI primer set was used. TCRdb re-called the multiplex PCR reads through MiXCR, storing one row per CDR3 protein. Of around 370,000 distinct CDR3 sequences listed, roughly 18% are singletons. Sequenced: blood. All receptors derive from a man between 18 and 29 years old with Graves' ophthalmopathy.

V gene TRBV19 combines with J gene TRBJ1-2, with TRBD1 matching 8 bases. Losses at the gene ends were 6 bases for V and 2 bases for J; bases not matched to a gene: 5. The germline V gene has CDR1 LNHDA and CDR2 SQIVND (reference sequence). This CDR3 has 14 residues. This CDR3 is CASRGQGWNYGYTF. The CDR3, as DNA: TGTGCCAGTAGAGGACAGGGATGGAACTATGGCTACACCTTC.

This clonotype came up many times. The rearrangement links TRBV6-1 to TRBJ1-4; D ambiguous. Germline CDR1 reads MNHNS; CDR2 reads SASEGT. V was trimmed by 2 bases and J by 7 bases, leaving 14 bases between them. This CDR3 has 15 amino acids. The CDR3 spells CASSEYPGGVEKLFF. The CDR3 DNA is TGTGCCAGCAGTGAATACCCGGGCGGCGTTGAAAAACTGTTTTTT.

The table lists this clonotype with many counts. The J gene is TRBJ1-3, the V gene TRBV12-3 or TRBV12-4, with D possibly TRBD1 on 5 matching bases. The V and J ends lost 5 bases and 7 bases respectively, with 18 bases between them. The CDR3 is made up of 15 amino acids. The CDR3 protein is CASSEQGKGRNTIYF. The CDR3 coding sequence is TGTGCCAGCAGTGAGCAGGGCAAAGGGAGGAACACCATATATTTT.

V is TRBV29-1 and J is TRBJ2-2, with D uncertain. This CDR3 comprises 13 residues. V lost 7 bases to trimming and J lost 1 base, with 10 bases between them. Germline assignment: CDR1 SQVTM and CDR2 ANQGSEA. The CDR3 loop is CSGDKGNTGELFF. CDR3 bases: TGCAGCGGGGATAAGGGGAACACCGGGGAGCTGTTTTTT.

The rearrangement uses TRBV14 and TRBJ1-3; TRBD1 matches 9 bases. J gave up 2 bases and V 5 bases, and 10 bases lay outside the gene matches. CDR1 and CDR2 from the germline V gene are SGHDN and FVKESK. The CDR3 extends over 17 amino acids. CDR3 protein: CASSRSGTGKAGNTIYF. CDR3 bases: TGTGCCAGCAGCAGATCCGGGACAGGGAAGGCTGGAAACACCATATATTTT.

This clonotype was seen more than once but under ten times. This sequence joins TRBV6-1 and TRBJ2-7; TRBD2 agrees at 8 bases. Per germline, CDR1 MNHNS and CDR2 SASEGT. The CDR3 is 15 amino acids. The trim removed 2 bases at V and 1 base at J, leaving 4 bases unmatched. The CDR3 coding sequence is TGTGCCAGCAGTGAATGGCGGGGGGCTTCCTACGAGCAGTACTTC. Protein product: CASSEWRGASYEQYF.

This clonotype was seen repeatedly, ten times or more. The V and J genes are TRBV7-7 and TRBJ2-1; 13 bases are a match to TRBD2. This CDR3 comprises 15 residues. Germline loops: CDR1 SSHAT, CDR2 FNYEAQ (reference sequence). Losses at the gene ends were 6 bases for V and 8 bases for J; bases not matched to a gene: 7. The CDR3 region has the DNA TGTGCCAGCAGGCGACTAGCGGGGGGTATCGATGAGCAGTTCTTC. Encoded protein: CASRRLAGGIDEQFF.

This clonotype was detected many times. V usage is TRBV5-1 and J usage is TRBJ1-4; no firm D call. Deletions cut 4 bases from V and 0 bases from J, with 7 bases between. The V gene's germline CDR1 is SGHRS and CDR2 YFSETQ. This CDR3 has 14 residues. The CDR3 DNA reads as TGCGCCAGCAGCCCGGAGTCAACTAATGAAAAACTGTTTTTT. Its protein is CASSPESTNEKLFF.

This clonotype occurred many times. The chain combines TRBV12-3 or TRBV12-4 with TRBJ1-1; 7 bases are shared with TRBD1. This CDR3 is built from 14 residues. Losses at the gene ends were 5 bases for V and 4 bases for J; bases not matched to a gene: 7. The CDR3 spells CASSGRQGGTEAFF. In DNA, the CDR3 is TGTGCCAGCAGTGGACGACAGGGAGGCACTGAAGCTTTCTTT.

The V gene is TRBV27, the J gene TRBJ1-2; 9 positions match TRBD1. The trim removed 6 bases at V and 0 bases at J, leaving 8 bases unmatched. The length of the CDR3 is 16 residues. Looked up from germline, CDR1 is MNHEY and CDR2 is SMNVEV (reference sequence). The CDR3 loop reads CASSPPGQGSNYGYTF. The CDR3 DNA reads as TGTGCCAGCAGCCCCCCGGGACAGGGCTCTAACTATGGCTACACCTTC.

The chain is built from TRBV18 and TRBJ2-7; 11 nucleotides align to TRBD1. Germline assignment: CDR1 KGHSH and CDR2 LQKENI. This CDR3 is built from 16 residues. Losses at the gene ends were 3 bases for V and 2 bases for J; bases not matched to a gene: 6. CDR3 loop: CASSPLEGQGAYEQYF. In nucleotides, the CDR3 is TGTGCCAGCTCACCCCTGGAGGGACAGGGGGCCTACGAGCAGTACTTC.

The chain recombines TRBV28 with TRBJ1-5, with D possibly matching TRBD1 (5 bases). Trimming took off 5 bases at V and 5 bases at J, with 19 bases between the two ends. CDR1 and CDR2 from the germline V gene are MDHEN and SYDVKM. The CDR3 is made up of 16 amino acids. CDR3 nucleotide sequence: TGTGCCAGCAGTCCGGGGCCCACAGGTCTAGATCAGCCCCAGCATTTT. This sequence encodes CASSPGPTGLDQPQHF.

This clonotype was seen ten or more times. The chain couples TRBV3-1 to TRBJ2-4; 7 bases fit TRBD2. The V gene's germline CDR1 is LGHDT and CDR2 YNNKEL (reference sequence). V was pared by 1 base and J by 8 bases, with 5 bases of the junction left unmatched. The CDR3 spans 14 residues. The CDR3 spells CASSQVDSGDIQYF. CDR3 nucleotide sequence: TGTGCCAGCAGCCAAGTCGACAGCGGGGACATTCAGTACTTC.

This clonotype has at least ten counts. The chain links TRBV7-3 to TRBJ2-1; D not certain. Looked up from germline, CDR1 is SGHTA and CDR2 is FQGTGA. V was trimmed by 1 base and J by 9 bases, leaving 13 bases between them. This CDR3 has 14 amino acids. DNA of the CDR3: TGTGCCAGCAGCTTAAGTCACGGCTCCAGTGAGCAGTTCTTC. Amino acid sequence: CASSLSHGSSEQFF. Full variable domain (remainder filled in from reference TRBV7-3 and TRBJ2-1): GAGVSQTPSNKVTEKGKYVELRCDPISGHTALYWYRQSLGQGPEFLIYFQGTGAADDSGLPNDRFFAVRPEGSVSTLKIQRTERGDSAVYLCASSLSHGSSEQFFGPGTRLTVL.

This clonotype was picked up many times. CDR3 in amino acids: CSATTGRRRGDEQFF. CDR3 DNA: TGCAGTGCAACGACCGGGCGGAGGAGGGGCGATGAGCAGTTCTTC. V is TRBV20-1 and J is TRBJ2-1; a possible D gene is TRBD2 (6 bases). The CDR3 loop spans 15 amino acids. V lost 6 bases and J 8 bases, leaving 23 bases between the germline ends. Looked up from germline, CDR1 is DFQATT and CDR2 is SNEGSKA (reference sequence).

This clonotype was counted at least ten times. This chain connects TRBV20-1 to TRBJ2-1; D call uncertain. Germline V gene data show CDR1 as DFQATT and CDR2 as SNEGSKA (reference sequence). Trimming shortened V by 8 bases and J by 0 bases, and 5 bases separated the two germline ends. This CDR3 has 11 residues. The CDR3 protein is CSPSSYNEQFF. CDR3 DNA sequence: TGCAGTCCGAGCTCCTACAATGAGCAGTTCTTC.

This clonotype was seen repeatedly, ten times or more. The CDR3 DNA sequence: TGTGCCAGCAGGGTCGGACAGGGGGCTTTTGATACGCAGTATTTT. It codes for CASRVGQGAFDTQYF. This rearrangement joins TRBV28 to TRBJ2-3; 11 bases are shared with TRBD1. Germline lookup yields CDR1 MDHEN and CDR2 SYDVKM. V lost 6 bases to trimming and J lost 6 bases; unmatched junction nucleotides: 8. The CDR3 length is 15 residues.

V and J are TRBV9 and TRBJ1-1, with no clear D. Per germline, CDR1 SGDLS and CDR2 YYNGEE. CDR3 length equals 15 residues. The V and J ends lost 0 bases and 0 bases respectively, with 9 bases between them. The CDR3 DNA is TGTGCCAGCAGCGTAGTGGGAGGGTTGAACACTGAAGCTTTCTTT. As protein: CASSVVGGLNTEAFF.

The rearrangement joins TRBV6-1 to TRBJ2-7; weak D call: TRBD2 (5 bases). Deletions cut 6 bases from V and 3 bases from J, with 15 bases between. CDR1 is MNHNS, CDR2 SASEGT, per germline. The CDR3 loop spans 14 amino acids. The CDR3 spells CASSLGLRGYEQYF. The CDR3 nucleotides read TGTGCCAGCAGCTTAGGGCTACGGGGCTACGAGCAGTACTTC.

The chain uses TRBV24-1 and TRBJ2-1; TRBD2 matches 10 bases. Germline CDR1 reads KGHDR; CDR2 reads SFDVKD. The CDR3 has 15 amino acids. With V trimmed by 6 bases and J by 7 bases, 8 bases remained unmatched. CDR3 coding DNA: TGTGCCACCAGTCCCAGCGGGGGGGCCGAAAATGAGCAGTTCTTC. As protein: CATSPSGGAENEQFF.

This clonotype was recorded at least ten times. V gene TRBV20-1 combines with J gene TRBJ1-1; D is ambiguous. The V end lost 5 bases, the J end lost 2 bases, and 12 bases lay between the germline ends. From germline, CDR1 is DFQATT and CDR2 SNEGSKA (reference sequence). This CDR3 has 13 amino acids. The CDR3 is CSALVGSNTEAFF. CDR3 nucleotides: TGCAGTGCTCTTGTTGGCAGTAACACTGAAGCTTTCTTT.

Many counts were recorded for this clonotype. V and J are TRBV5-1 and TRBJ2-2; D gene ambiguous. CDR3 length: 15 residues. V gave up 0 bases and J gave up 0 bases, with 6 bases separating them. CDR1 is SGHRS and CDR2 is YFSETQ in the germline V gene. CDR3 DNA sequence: TGCGCCAGCAGCTTGGAACTTTCGAACACCGGGGAGCTGTTTTTT. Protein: CASSLELSNTGELFF.

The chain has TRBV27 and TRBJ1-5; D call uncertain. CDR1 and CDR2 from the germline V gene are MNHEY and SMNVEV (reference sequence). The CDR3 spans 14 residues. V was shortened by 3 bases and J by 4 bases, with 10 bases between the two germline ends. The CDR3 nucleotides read TGTGCCAGCAGTTTGCAGAATGAGAATCAGCCCCAGCATTTT. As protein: CASSLQNENQPQHF.

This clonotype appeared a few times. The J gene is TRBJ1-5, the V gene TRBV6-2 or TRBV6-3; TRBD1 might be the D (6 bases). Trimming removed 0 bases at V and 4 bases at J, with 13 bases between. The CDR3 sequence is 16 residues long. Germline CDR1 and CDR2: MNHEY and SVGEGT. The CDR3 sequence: CASSYSGRGGNQPQHF. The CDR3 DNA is TGTGCCAGCAGTTACTCGGGCAGGGGAGGGAATCAGCCCCAGCATTTT.

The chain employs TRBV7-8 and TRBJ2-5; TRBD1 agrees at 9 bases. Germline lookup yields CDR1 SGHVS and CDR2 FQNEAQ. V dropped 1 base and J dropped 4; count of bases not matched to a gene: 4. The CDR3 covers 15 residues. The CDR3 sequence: CASSLGTGASETQYF. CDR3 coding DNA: TGTGCCAGCAGCTTAGGGACAGGGGCTTCAGAGACCCAGTACTTC.

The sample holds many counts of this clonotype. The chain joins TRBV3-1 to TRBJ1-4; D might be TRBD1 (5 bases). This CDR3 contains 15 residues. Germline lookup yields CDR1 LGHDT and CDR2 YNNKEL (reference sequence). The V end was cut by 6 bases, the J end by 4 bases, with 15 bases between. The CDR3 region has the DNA TGTGCCAGCAGTCCAACAGGCTACCTTAATGAAAAACTGTTTTTT. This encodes CASSPTGYLNEKLFF.

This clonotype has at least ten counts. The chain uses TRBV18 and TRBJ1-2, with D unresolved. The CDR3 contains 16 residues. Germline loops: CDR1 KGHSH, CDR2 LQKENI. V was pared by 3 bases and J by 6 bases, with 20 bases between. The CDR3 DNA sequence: TGTGCCAGCTCACCGCCGGGCCCACTTCCAACCGATGGCTACACCTTC. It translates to CASSPPGPLPTDGYTF.

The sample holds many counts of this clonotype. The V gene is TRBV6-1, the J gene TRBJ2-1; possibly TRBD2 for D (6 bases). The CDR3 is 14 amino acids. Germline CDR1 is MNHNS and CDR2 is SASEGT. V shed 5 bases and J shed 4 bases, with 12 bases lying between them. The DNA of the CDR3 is TGTGCCAGCAGTCCCGGGACTCCTTACAATGAGCAGTTCTTC. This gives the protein CASSPGTPYNEQFF.